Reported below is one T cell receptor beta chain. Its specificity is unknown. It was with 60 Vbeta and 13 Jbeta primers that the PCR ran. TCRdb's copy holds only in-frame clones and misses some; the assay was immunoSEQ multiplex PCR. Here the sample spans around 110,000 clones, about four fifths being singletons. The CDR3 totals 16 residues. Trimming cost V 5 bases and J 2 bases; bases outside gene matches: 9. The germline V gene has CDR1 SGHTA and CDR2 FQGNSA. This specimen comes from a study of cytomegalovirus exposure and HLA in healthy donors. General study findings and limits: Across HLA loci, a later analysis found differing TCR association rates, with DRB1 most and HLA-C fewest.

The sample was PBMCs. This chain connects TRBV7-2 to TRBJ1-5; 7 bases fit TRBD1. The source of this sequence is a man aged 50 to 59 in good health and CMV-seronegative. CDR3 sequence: CASSLMPGTGNQPQHF. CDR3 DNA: TGTGCCAGCAGCCTAATGCCCGGGACAGGCAATCAGCCCCAGCATTTT.